This T cell receptor (beta chain) comes out of a study of shared clonotypes between healthy human individuals (dated by TCRdb to the early 2020s). Study-wide context: The cohort included three men and a couple of women between 18 and 49 years of age. For each donor, CD4 naive and CD4 memory were each given three plates, CD8 naive was given two plates, and CD8 memory was given one plate. Blood TCR repertoires of several healthy adults were deeply sequenced to estimate repertoire size and the extent of clonotype sharing between individuals. Different laboratories and diverse techniques were used to prepare libraries and sequence TCR repertoires, to increase sequencing depth and limit assay-specific biases. Between about 0.8 and 9.5 billion PBMCs per donor were obtained by leukapheresis. Study-wide conclusions, independent of this receptor: Even with the large sequencing depth, rarefaction of the sorted-subset datasets indicated that sequencing was incomplete. Pairwise subsampling led to the expectation that sequencing depth would affect the degree of clonotype sharing among donors. Sampling was restricted to blood, and TCR repertoires in tissue are likely to differ from TCR repertoires in blood. Because the study included only a small number of donors, the genetic and exposure-history diversity represented was limited. Approximately 4.8% of naive CD4, 3.5% of naive CD8, about 2.5% of memory CD4, and around 0.42% of memory CD8 clonotypes were shared across several donors. Compared with non-shared clonotypes, the clonotypes found in all four sorted-subset donors had higher generation probabilities. Naive subsets generally had larger estimated clonotype richness than memory subsets.

With respect to this clone: Its antigen remains undetermined. Per-base qualities were not stored, and no clone one base away is much larger.

Trimming costs V 5 bases and J 1 base, and their ends lie 12 bases apart. Including the terminal cysteine and phenylalanine, the CDR3 comprises 14 residues. This entry keeps only the CDR3 DNA: 42 bases, framed from base 1. The germline V gene (reference sequence) supplies CDR1 LNHDA and CDR2 SQIVND. Healthy HIV-negative adults with no recently reported acute infections or vaccinations were included as donors. All donors were Caucasian adults living in Nashville, Tennessee, USA. CD4+ T cells were enriched by magnetic negative selection, after which naive cells were positively selected on CD45RA and the negative fraction was taken as the memory subset. After blood collection by leukapheresis, PBMCs were isolated using Ficoll-Histopaque density gradient centrifugation and then cryopreserved in the vapor phase of liquid nitrogen. Analytical flow cytometry was used to check the purity and quantity of each magnetically sorted T cell population. Each sorted fraction had its genomic DNA isolated and then quantified by UV absorbance on a Nanodrop 2000c.

Using the deep immunoSEQ assay, multiplex PCR amplified TCR CDR3 regions from genomic DNA. Extracted genomic DNA from each cell subset was distributed evenly across all wells of several immunoSEQ 96-well plates, and each plate was treated as a replicate. For sorted subsets, each replicate PCR was loaded with about 200 ng genomic DNA, equivalent to 32,000 or so T cell genomes. Purified libraries were quantified with a Qubit 3.0 fluorometer, sized on a Bioanalyzer 2100, and re-quantified with the KAPA Library Quantification kit. Each immunoSEQ 96-well plate was sequenced on its own single-read 150-cycle Illumina NextSeq 550 flow cell. The original methods were these. Because the immunoSEQ output included only junctional sequences and no quality scores, the filtering could not be the same as the filtering used for full-length reads. Sequences were annotated with PyIR, a Python wrapper for IgBLAST v1.9, and V/J genes and CDR3 were assigned using IMGT germline references. Reads were filtered out if the reads had weak V/J assignments (E-value above 1e-6), no CDR3, stop codons, out-of-frame junctions, or ambiguous translated residues. A V3J clonotype was defined by an identical inferred V gene, J gene, and CDR3 amino acid sequence. Percentage overlap between repertoires was calculated by dividing the number of shared unique clonotypes by the size of the smaller repertoire. Repertoire richness was assessed with RTK rarefaction, the Chao1 estimator, and Recon v2.1 estimates of unobserved clonotypes. Generation probabilities were computed with OLGA for all TCRbeta clonotypes obtained by the gDNA method from several donors. This immuneACCESS table, as held by TCRdb, lists in-frame sequences with V and J called but not all clones. Of the missing ones, under half trace to an unresolved V gene in checked studies; the others have no known cause. V and J calls and clone size follow that table, whereas D and trimming were derived from the DNA. This sample gives over 2 million clones in total; just under 95% of them show up just once. The biggest ten clones account for 0.37% of the sample.

Sequencing input: naive CD4+ T cells from PBMCs. The cell subset or site label of this sample denotes: CD45RA+ positively selected. In this chain, TRBV19 is recombined with TRBJ2-7; no D gene can be assigned with confidence. The sequence came from a man between 18 and 35 years old in good health. Some clones in this sample may be carry-over from other donors' samples. Read as DNA, the sequence is TGTGCCAGTAGTGCGTCCGGCGCTTCCTACGAGCAGTACTTC. The resulting protein is CASSASGASYEQYF.